The entry below describes one T cell receptor (beta chain). Its cognate antigen is unknown. The data were obtained in a study of human T cells and chemical hapten exposure. Study context: Read at 6 days, the patch tests placed 0.01% DPC on the upper back.

Germline CDR1 SGHDN, CDR2 FVKESK. Trimming left V 0 bases short and J 4 bases short, with 5 bases between. The CDR3 covers 13 residues. Library construction involved attaching unique molecular identifiers to individual cDNA molecules, which allowed quantitative, reproducible TCR counting. TCRdb analysed the RACE reads with MiXCR anew, one entry per CDR3 protein. Among under 200,000 distinct CDR3 sequences listed, about 14% were seen once. General study points: It was expanded TCRs that formed significantly more large CDR3 similarity clusters than controls did.

Time point meaning: patch test 1, 2 weeks after DPC sensitization. Treatment reported: therapeutic diphenylcyclopropenone sensitization with weekly scalp DPC. The study drew its donors from alopecia patients who were 18 to 70 years old and suitable for DPC. The chain joins TRBV14 to TRBJ2-3, with unresolved D. The TCR sequence derives from a woman aged 25 to 39 with alopecia areata. Some clones in this sample may be carry-over from other donors' samples. The sequencing used whole blood, collected in connection with sensitization to the hapten diphenylcyclopropenone (DPC). This CDR3 reads CASSQDLPDTQYF. The CDR3 DNA sequence: TGTGCCAGCAGCCAAGATCTTCCAGATACGCAGTATTTT.